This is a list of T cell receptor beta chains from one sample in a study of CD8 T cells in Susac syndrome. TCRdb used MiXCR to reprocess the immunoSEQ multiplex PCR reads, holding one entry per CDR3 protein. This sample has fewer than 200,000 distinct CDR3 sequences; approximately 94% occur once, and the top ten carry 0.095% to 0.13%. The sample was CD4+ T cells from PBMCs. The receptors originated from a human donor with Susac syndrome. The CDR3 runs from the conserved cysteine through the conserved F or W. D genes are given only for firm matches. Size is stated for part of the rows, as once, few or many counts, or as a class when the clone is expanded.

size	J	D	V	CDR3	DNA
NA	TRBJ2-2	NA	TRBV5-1	CASSSDGNTGELFF	TGCGCCAGCAGCTCGGACGGAAACACCGGGGAGCTGTTTTTT
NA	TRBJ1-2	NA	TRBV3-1	CASSQGPAGYGYTF	TGTGCCAGCAGCCAGGGGCCCGCCGGCTATGGCTACACCTTC
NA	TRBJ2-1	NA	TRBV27	CASRGRSYNEQFF	TGTGCCAGCAGGGGCCGGTCCTACAATGAGCAGTTCTTC
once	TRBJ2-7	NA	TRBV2	CASSEAKGSEQYF	TGTGCCAGCAGTGAAGCAAAGGGGAGCGAGCAGTACTTC
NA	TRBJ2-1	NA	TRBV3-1	CASSQVEGWAEQFF	TGTGCCAGCAGCCAAGTTGAGGGTTGGGCTGAGCAGTTCTTC
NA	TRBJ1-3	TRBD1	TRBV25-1	CASSETGQGHTIYF	TGTGCCAGCAGTGAGACGGGACAGGGTCACACCATATATTTT
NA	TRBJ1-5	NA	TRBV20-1	CSAQGSTSNQPQHF	TGCAGTGCCCAGGGGTCTACCAGCAATCAGCCCCAGCATTTT
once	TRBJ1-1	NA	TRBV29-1	CSVRDTEAFF	TGCAGCGTTAGGGACACTGAAGCTTTCTTT
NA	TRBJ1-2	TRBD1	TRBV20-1	CSARGPGQENYGYTF	TGCAGTGCTAGAGGTCCGGGACAGGAAAACTATGGCTACACCTTC
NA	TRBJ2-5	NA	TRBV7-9	CASSSSEWGTQETQYF	TGTGCCAGCAGCTCGTCCGAGTGGGGGACGCAAGAGACCCAGTACTTC
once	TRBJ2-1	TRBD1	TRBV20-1	CSARVGTAYNEQFF	TGCAGTGCTAGGGTAGGGACAGCCTACAATGAGCAGTTCTTC
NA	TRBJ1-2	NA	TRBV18	CASSPPGPTYGYTF	TGTGCCAGCTCACCACCAGGGCCGACCTATGGCTACACCTTC
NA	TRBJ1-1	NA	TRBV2	CAGGGNLNTEAFF	TGTGCCGGAGGGGGGAACTTGAACACTGAAGCTTTCTTT
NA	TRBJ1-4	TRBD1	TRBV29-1	CSVSIGTVSEKLFF	TGCAGCGTTTCCATCGGGACAGTAAGCGAAAAACTGTTTTTT
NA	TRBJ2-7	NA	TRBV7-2	CASSLGPGGSSYEQYF	TGTGCCAGCAGCCTAGGCCCCGGCGGAAGCTCCTACGAGCAGTACTTC
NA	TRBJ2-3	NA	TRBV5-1	CASSREIADTQYF	TGCGCCAGCAGCCGCGAGATTGCAGATACGCAGTATTTT
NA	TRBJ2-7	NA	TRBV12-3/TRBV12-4	CASSLELYEQYF	TGTGCCAGCAGTTTAGAGTTGTACGAGCAGTACTTC
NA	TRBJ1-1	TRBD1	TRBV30	CAWSGRGRNTEAFF	TGTGCCTGGAGCGGCAGGGGGCGGAACACTGAAGCTTTCTTT
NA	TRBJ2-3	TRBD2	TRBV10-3	CATRLAGALSTDTQYF	TGTGCCACCCGACTAGCGGGGGCCCTTAGCACAGATACGCAGTATTTT
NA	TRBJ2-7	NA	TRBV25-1	CASSETGSSYEQYF	TGTGCCAGCAGTGAAACTGGGAGCTCCTACGAGCAGTACTTC
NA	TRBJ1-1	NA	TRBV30	CAWSRRTEAFF	TGTGCCTGGAGCCGACGGACTGAAGCTTTCTTT
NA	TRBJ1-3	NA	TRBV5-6	CASSIDSVSGNTIYF	TGTGCCAGCAGCATCGACTCTGTCTCTGGAAACACCATATATTTT
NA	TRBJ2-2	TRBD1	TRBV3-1	CASSQQGAVGELFF	TGTGCCAGCAGCCAACAGGGGGCCGTCGGGGAGCTGTTTTTT
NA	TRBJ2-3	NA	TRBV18	CASSPRVGRTDTQYF	TGTGCCAGCTCACCGAGGGTAGGGCGCACAGATACGCAGTATTTT
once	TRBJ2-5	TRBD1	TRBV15	CATSLRTGQETQYF	TGTGCCACCAGCTTAAGGACAGGGCAAGAGACCCAGTACTTC